The 21 T cell receptor beta chains listed next were all sequenced from one sample in a study of T cell responses to AZD1222 COVID-19 vaccine. Clones were sequenced by immunoSEQ multiplex PCR, and TCRdb holds only the in-frame ones, with some missing. The table lists roughly 140,000 clones, roughly 90% of them singletons. This sample comprised peripheral blood, obtained 28 days after the second AZD1222 dose. Receptors were obtained from an adult who received the AZD1222 COVID-19 vaccine.

In this sample, this clone turned up once. This chain joins TRBV24-1 and TRBJ1-1, with D unclear. The germline gives CDR1 KGHDR, CDR2 SFDVKD. V gave up 7 bases and J gave up 1 base, with 9 bases separating them. This CDR3 has 13 residues. The CDR3 DNA is TGTGCCACCAGAAGGACGGAGAACACTGAAGCTTTCTTT. Amino acid sequence: CATRRTENTEAFF.

This chain uses TRBV3-1 (or the pseudogene TRBV3-2) with TRBJ1-3; perhaps TRBD1 as D (5 bases). Germline V gene sequence: CDR1 LGHDT, CDR2 YNNKEL (reference sequence). The CDR3 contains 16 residues. Trimming took off 1 base at V and 4 bases at J, with 14 bases between the two ends. This chain's CDR3 is CASSQVEPAGGNTIYF. CDR3 DNA sequence: TGTGCCAGCAGCCAAGTCGAGCCGGCAGGGGGAAACACCATATATTTT.

This clone came up once. The chain uses TRBV27 and TRBJ2-7, with a possible D match to TRBD2 (5 bases). The CDR3 is 19 amino acids. Trimming cost V 1 base and J 1 base, with 23 bases left between them. CDR1 MNHEY and CDR2 SMNVEV come from the germline V gene (reference sequence). DNA for the CDR3: TGTGCCAGCAGTTTATATCCAAGAGGAGGACGGGTGAGGTCCTACGAGCAGTACTTC. Translated, it gives CASSLYPRGGRVRSYEQYF.

V usage is TRBV3-1 (or the pseudogene TRBV3-2) and J usage is TRBJ2-7, with D perhaps matching TRBD1 (5 bases). Between the trimmed V and J ends, which lost 0 bases and 9 bases, there was a span of 15 bases. The CDR3 is made up of 14 amino acids. Germline V CDR1 and CDR2: LGHDT, YNNKEL (reference sequence). CDR3 sequence (DNA): TGTGCCAGCAGCCAAGATGTCCAGGGAACGGTGCAGTACTTC. It translates to CASSQDVQGTVQYF.

This chain uses TRBV11-2 with TRBJ2-1; 8 nucleotides align to TRBD1. The germline CDR1 and CDR2 sequences are SGHAT and FQNNGV. J gave up 0 bases and V 5 bases, and 12 bases lay outside the gene matches. This CDR3 is built from 18 residues. In nucleotides, the CDR3 is TGTGCCAGCAGCCGCGAGACAGGGGTCAAGAGCTCCTACAATGAGCAGTTCTTC. Protein product: CASSRETGVKSSYNEQFF. The complete variable domain, with remaining parts taken from reference TRBV11-2 and TRBJ2-1, reads EAGVAQSPRYKIIEKRQSVAFWCNPISGHATLYWYQQILGQGPKLLIQFQNNGVVDDSQLPKDRFSAERLKGVDSTLKIQPAKLEDSAVYLCASSRETGVKSSYNEQFFGPGTRLTVL.

The CDR3 is CASSLSGGNQPQHF. As DNA, the CDR3 is TGTGCCAGCAGTTTATCCGGGGGCAATCAGCCCCAGCATTTT. This sequence joins TRBV28 and TRBJ1-5; unclear D gene. Germline lookup yields CDR1 MDHEN and CDR2 SYDVKM. The germline V and J ends were trimmed by 1 base and 2 bases, with 6 bases remaining between them. The length of the CDR3 is 14 residues.

This rearrangement joins TRBV7-3 to TRBJ2-2, with D perhaps given as TRBD1 or TRBD2 (6 bases each). The CDR3 totals 16 residues. CDR1 SGHTA and CDR2 FQGTGA come from the germline V gene. The V end was cut by 6 bases, the J end by 0 bases, with 14 bases between. Here the CDR3 DNA reads TGTGCCAGCAGACCAGAGGGGGGCCCGAACACCGGGGAGCTGTTTTTT. Translating it yields CASRPEGGPNTGELFF.

The chain combines TRBV24-1 with TRBJ2-1, with TRBD2 matching 8 bases. Germline CDR1 and CDR2: KGHDR and SFDVKD. This CDR3 comprises 15 residues. The J segment lost 4 bases and the V segment lost 4 bases, leaving 5 bases of the junction unmatched. In DNA, the CDR3 is TGTGCCACCAGTGAGAGCGGGAGAATATACAATGAGCAGTTCTTC. It specifies CATSESGRIYNEQFF.

V gene TRBV5-1 combines with J gene TRBJ1-2; a possible D gene is TRBD1 (6 bases). The germline CDR1 and CDR2 sequences are SGHRS and YFSETQ. V was clipped by 0 bases and J by 4 bases, with 19 bases between them. This CDR3 spans 17 amino acids. The CDR3 is CASSLVQWGGDPYGYTF. The DNA of the CDR3 is TGCGCCAGCAGCTTGGTACAATGGGGGGGCGACCCCTATGGCTACACCTTC.

The rearrangement joins TRBV24-1 to TRBJ2-1, with D perhaps TRBD2 (5 bases). The CDR3 totals 14 residues. Trimming took 5 bases from V and 5 from J, leaving 12 bases between them. Germline loops: CDR1 KGHDR, CDR2 SFDVKD. The CDR3 protein is CATSGRRGNNEQFF. CDR3 DNA: TGTGCCACCAGTGGTCGCCGGGGAAACAATGAGCAGTTCTTC.

The rearrangement joins TRBV18 to TRBJ2-1; TRBD1 aligns across 9 bases. The germline V gene encodes CDR1 KGHSH and CDR2 LQKENI. Trimming at V came to 6 bases and at J to 7 bases, leaving 4 bases not matched to a gene. This CDR3 comprises 13 residues. CDR3 in amino acids: CASSRTGENEQFF. The DNA of the CDR3 is TGTGCCAGCTCCCGGACAGGGGAAAATGAGCAGTTCTTC.

The rearrangement links TRBV5-5 to TRBJ1-3; D is ambiguous. The CDR3 length is 16 residues. Germline V gene lookup returns CDR1 SGHKS and CDR2 YYEKEE (reference sequence). Trimming cost V 2 bases and J 1 base, with 13 bases left between them. The CDR3: CASSFSGRASGNTIYF. The CDR3 DNA sequence: TGTGCCAGCAGCTTTAGTGGGAGGGCTTCTGGAAACACCATATATTTT. Full variable domain (rest looked up from reference TRBV5-5 and TRBJ1-3): DAGVTQSPTHLIKTRGQQVTLRCSPISGHKSVSWYQQVLGQGPQFIFQYYEKEERGRGNFPDRFSARQFPNYSSELNVNALLLGDSALYLCASSFSGRASGNTIYFGEGSWLTVV.

This clone occurred once. The chain employs TRBV5-1 and TRBJ1-2; weak D call: TRBD1 (6 bases). CDR3 size: 14 residues. Trimming took off 4 bases at V and 8 bases at J, with 18 bases between the two ends. Germline V gene sequence: CDR1 SGHRS, CDR2 YFSETQ. CDR3 nucleotide sequence: TGCGCCAGCAGCAGCCGGACAGCCTTAGAGGGCTACACCTTC. It encodes CASSSRTALEGYTF.

This chain links TRBV15 with TRBJ2-2; D may be TRBD2 (6 bases). The length of the CDR3 is 14 residues. The germline gives CDR1 LNHNV, CDR2 YYDKDF (reference sequence). V was pared by 2 bases and J by 7 bases, with 11 bases between. CDR3 nucleotide sequence: TGTGCCACCAGCAGAAGCCGGGGGAACGGGGAGCTGTTTTTT. Translating gives CATSRSRGNGELFF. The full variable domain, rest sourced from reference TRBV15 and TRBJ2-2, is DAMVIQNPRYQVTQFGKPVTLSCSQTLNHNVMYWYQQKSSQAPKLLFHYYDKDFNNEADTPDNFQSRRPNTSFCFLDIRSPGLGDTAMYLCATSRSRGNGELFFGEGSRLTVL.

V is TRBV10-3 and J is TRBJ2-3; possibly TRBD1 for D (5 bases). Germline loops: CDR1 ENHRY, CDR2 SYGVKD. V shed 6 bases and J shed 2 bases, with 15 bases lying between them. This CDR3 region has 15 residues. CDR3 nucleotide sequence: TGTGCCATCAGCCAGACGACAGCCTACACAGATACGCAGTATTTT. Translated: CAISQTTAYTDTQYF.

This clone has a handful of counts. The CDR3 bases are TGTGCCAGCAGTTCCCCCGGGACAGGCTACGAGCAGTACTTC. It codes for CASSSPGTGYEQYF. V and J are TRBV27 and TRBJ2-7, with 8 bases identical to TRBD1. The CDR3 has 14 residues. Germline loops: CDR1 MNHEY, CDR2 SMNVEV (reference sequence). Trimming removed 4 bases from V and 3 bases from J; junction bases left unmatched: 5.

This chain connects TRBV15 to TRBJ2-7; 8 bases align to TRBD1. Germline CDR1 LNHNV, CDR2 YYDKDF (reference sequence). Trimming removed 4 bases from V and 6 bases from J; junction bases left unmatched: 8. The CDR3 is 14 residues long. The CDR3, as DNA: TGTGCCACCAGCACAAGGACAGGGAATGGCGAGCAGTACTTC. Protein product: CATSTRTGNGEQYF.

The chain has TRBV24-1 and TRBJ1-2; no clear D. Trimming took 3 bases from V and 5 from J, leaving 15 bases between them. The CDR3 runs to 15 residues. Germline loops: CDR1 KGHDR, CDR2 SFDVKD. The CDR3 here is CATSDPDHIGYGYTF. The CDR3 region has the DNA TGTGCCACCAGTGATCCCGACCACATTGGGTATGGCTACACCTTC.

The rearrangement links TRBV5-1 to TRBJ2-5, with 11 bases identical to TRBD2. The trim removed 6 bases at V and 5 bases at J, leaving 9 bases unmatched. The germline V gene has CDR1 SGHRS and CDR2 YFSETQ. CDR3 size: 15 residues. The CDR3 region is CASNPLAGGGETQYF. CDR3 nucleotide sequence: TGCGCCAGCAACCCCCTAGCGGGAGGAGGTGAGACCCAGTACTTC.

J is TRBJ1-1 and V is TRBV28; maybe TRBD1 (5 bases). From germline, CDR1 is MDHEN and CDR2 SYDVKM. CDR3 size: 12 residues. V was shortened by 1 base and J by 10 bases, with 10 bases between the two germline ends. The CDR3 DNA follows: TGTGCCAGCAGTTTATATGGGCAGGGAGCTTTCTTT. It specifies CASSLYGQGAFF.

This chain joins TRBV11-2 and TRBJ1-6, with D unresolved. V was shortened by 1 base and J by 5 bases, with 6 bases between the two germline ends. The CDR3 has 14 amino acids. CDR1 is SGHAT and CDR2 is FQNNGV in the germline V gene. The CDR3 sequence is CASSLVVNNSPLHF. The CDR3 DNA is TGTGCCAGCAGCTTAGTAGTAAATAATTCACCCCTCCACTTT.